This T cell receptor beta chain was retrieved from a study of shared clonotypes between healthy human individuals. Germline CDR1 SGHRS, CDR2 YFSETQ. With 1 base removed from V and 0 bases from J, the gap between germline ends came to 11 bases. This CDR3 has 16 amino acids. Study outcomes and limitations: Researchers found naive subsets generally carried larger estimated richness than memory subsets.

The test was conducted at deep level. The repertoire was sequenced with immunoSEQ multiplex PCR; TCRdb's copy has only in-frame clones and lacks some. This sample has about 820,000 clones, with over 90% found just once. About this clone: What it recognizes is unknown.

Naive CD8 cells were CD45RO-negative, positively selected for CCR7, excluding terminally differentiated effector memory CD45RA+ cells. The specimen sequenced was naive CD8+ T cells sorted from blood. This chain joins TRBV5-1 and TRBJ2-1, with D possibly TRBD2 on 5 matching bases. The receptor was derived from a man aged 25-40 years in good health. CDR3 sequence: CASSLTAASSYNEQFF. The DNA for the CDR3 is TGCGCCAGCAGCTTGACAGCGGCGAGCTCCTACAATGAGCAGTTCTTC.